Following are 32 T cell receptor beta chains from one sample sequenced in a study of cytomegalovirus exposure and HLA in healthy donors. Use of 60 Vbeta and 13 Jbeta primers characterized the PCR. Here immunoSEQ multiplex PCR was the method, and the copy in TCRdb shows in-frame clones only, minus some. The profile shows fewer than 150,000 clones, 70% to 80% of them singletons. The sequenced material came from PBMCs. The source of these receptors is a woman in her 30s in good health and CMV-seropositive.

The V call is TRBV13, the J call TRBJ2-3; 8 bases align to TRBD2. The CDR3 contains 15 residues. The V gene end was trimmed by 2 bases and the J gene end by 4 bases; junction bases not matched to a gene: 5. Per germline, CDR1 PRHDT and CDR2 FYEKMQ (reference sequence). The chain's CDR3 is CASSLITSGPDTQYF. DNA of the CDR3: TGTGCCAGCAGCTTAATCACTAGCGGACCAGATACGCAGTATTTT.

The rearrangement links TRBV30 to TRBJ2-5; TRBD2 matches at 11 bases. Germline CDR1 is GTSNPN and CDR2 is SVGIG (reference sequence). This CDR3 comprises 16 residues. V lost 5 bases and J lost 0; bases outside the gene matches: 8. CDR3 sequence: CAWAGGLAGHQETQYF. The CDR3 region has the DNA TGTGCCTGGGCCGGAGGACTAGCGGGCCACCAAGAGACCCAGTACTTC.

The chain has TRBV11-3 and TRBJ1-3; D remains ambiguous. Trimming pared 9 bases from V and 0 bases from J, leaving 9 bases between. CDR3 length: 13 residues. Germline-derived CDR1 and CDR2 are SGHNT and YENEEA. The CDR3 region has the DNA TGTGCCAGTAGTTATTCCTCTGGAAACACCATATATTTT. As protein: CASSYSSGNTIYF.

This chain uses TRBV6-6 with TRBJ2-5, with D possibly TRBD1 on 5 matching bases. The tail of the sequence fits TRBJ2-7 better, so the J call may be wrong. The CDR3 consists of 15 residues. Germline V gives CDR1 MNHNY, CDR2 SVGAGI (reference sequence). CDR3 DNA sequence: TGTGCCAGCAGTCCACCGACGCAGGGCGAAGGCGAGCAGTACTTC. Translation: CASSPPTQGEGEQYF.

The chain uses TRBV5-1 and TRBJ2-3, with D possibly being TRBD1 (6 bases). This CDR3 has 14 amino acids. The V gene lost 4 bases and the J gene lost 0 bases, with 9 bases spanning the gap. In germline, CDR1 is SGHRS, CDR2 YFSETQ. The CDR3, as DNA: TGCGCCAGCAGCGGACAGTCTAGCACAGATACGCAGTATTTT. Its translation is CASSGQSSTDTQYF.

This clone was observed a handful of times. The genes are TRBV6-5 and TRBJ1-3; the D is unclear. The CDR3 has 10 residues. V gave up 8 bases and J gave up 3 bases, with 2 bases separating them. Germline V CDR1 and CDR2: MNHEY, SVGAGI. In DNA, the CDR3 is TGTGCCAGCCATGGAAACACCATATATTTT. Amino acids: CASHGNTIYF.

V usage is TRBV4-1 and J usage is TRBJ1-2; 7 nucleotides agree with TRBD1. The V and J ends lost 0 bases and 4 bases, in that order; junction bases with no gene match: 8. This CDR3 is built from 16 residues. Germline values: CDR1 MGHRA, CDR2 YSYEKL. The CDR3 here is CASSQDHSGDSYGYTF. The CDR3 DNA is TGCGCCAGCAGCCAAGATCATAGCGGGGACAGCTATGGCTACACCTTC.

The chain recombines TRBV9 with TRBJ1-1; tentatively, D is TRBD1 (5 bases). The CDR3 has 14 residues. V lost 4 bases, J lost 5 bases, and 15 bases lay in between. Germline CDR1 is SGDLS and CDR2 is YYNGEE. The CDR3 reads CASSSSQGMTEAFF. In DNA form, the CDR3 reads TGTGCCAGCAGCTCAAGTCAGGGTATGACTGAAGCTTTCTTT.

V usage is TRBV6-4 and J usage is TRBJ2-1, with D perhaps TRBD2 (5 bases). Germline V gene lookup returns CDR1 MRHNA and CDR2 SNTAGT. The length of the CDR3 is 13 residues. The germline V and J ends were trimmed by 4 bases and 6 bases, with 10 bases remaining between them. The CDR3 DNA reads TGTGCCAGCAGTGTGGACTTCTTCAATGAGCAGTTCTTC. Its translation: CASSVDFFNEQFF.

The chain recombines TRBV6-1 with TRBJ1-2; D uncertain. CDR1 and CDR2 from the germline V gene are MNHNS and SASEGT. The CDR3 extends over 12 amino acids. V lost 5 bases to trimming and J lost 4 bases, with 8 bases between them. The CDR3 region has the DNA TGTGCCAGCAGTTTCGGGTCCTATGGCTACACCTTC. This translates into CASSFGSYGYTF.

In this sample, this clone turned up once. This sequence joins TRBV10-1 and TRBJ2-3, with 7 bases aligning to TRBD2. This CDR3 comprises 19 residues. Germline-derived CDR1 and CDR2 are WNHNN and SYGVQD (reference sequence). V was clipped by 2 bases and J by 1 base; unmatched bases: 15. The CDR3 loop is CASSEVSRERGECTDTQYF. DNA of the CDR3: TGCGCCAGCAGTGAGGTATCGCGGGAGCGTGGGGAGTGCACAGATACGCAGTATTTT.

The V call is TRBV15, the J call TRBJ2-2; D is unresolved. Trimming took off 0 bases at V and 1 base at J, with 12 bases between the two ends. Germline CDR1 reads LNHNV; CDR2 reads YYDKDF (reference sequence). This CDR3 contains 17 residues. The CDR3 region is CATSRDYLYLNTGELFF. DNA of the CDR3: TGTGCCACCAGCAGAGACTATCTTTACCTGAACACCGGGGAGCTGTTTTTT.

The chain has TRBV7-3 and TRBJ2-3, with 8 bases identical to TRBD2. The CDR3 spans 16 residues. Looked up from germline, CDR1 is SGHTA and CDR2 is FQGTGA. V was pared by 3 bases and J by 2 bases, with 7 bases of the junction left unmatched. For the CDR3, the DNA is TGTGCCAGCAGCTTCTACGGCGGGGGGAACACAGATACGCAGTATTTT. Amino acids: CASSFYGGGNTDTQYF.

The count of this clone is one. V usage is TRBV19 and J usage is TRBJ1-1, with unresolved D. Germline V lookup: CDR1 LNHDA, CDR2 SQIVND (reference sequence). V lost 7 bases to trimming and J lost 1 base, with 10 bases between them. There are 13 residues in the CDR3. In DNA form, the CDR3 reads TGTGCCAGTACTCGTACAGCGAACACTGAAGCTTTCTTT. Its translation: CASTRTANTEAFF.

This sequence joins TRBV11-3 and TRBJ2-7; 7 bases align to TRBD1. The CDR3 is 15 residues long. Germline V gives CDR1 SGHNT, CDR2 YENEEA. The V gene end was trimmed by 0 bases and the J gene end by 3 bases; junction bases not matched to a gene: 5. The CDR3 sequence is CASSLELGTVYEQYF. Here the CDR3 DNA reads TGTGCCAGCAGCTTAGAGCTCGGGACAGTCTACGAGCAGTACTTC.

This clone was counted a single time. This chain uses TRBV29-1 with TRBJ1-2; possible D gene TRBD1, 5 bases. Trimming removed 4 bases at V and 4 bases at J, with 10 bases between. CDR1 is SQVTM, CDR2 ANQGSEA, per germline. There are 12 residues in the CDR3. CDR3 amino acids: CSVASQGYGYTF. CDR3 coding DNA: TGCAGCGTTGCTTCTCAGGGCTATGGCTACACCTTC.

V is TRBV27 and J is TRBJ2-1; 16 bases line up with TRBD2. The CDR3 length is 16 residues. The germline gives CDR1 MNHEY, CDR2 SMNVEV (reference sequence). V dropped 5 bases and J dropped 8; count of bases not matched to a gene: 6. DNA of the CDR3: TGTGCCAGCAGTGAGGGGACTAGCGGGGGGGAACATGAGCAGTTCTTC. It encodes CASSEGTSGGEHEQFF.

The chain recombines TRBV6-5 with TRBJ2-2; 9 nucleotides agree with TRBD2. The CDR3 has 15 amino acids. Germline lookup yields CDR1 MNHEY and CDR2 SVGAGI. The junction had 3 bases not matched to a gene; V was cut back by 0 bases and J by 7 bases. The CDR3 bases are TGTGCCAGCAGTTACTCCGGACTAGCGAACGGGGAGCTGTTTTTT. It codes for CASSYSGLANGELFF.

The chain uses TRBV28 and TRBJ2-5; 10 nucleotides match TRBD2. The V segment lost 5 bases and the J segment 3 bases; nucleotides outside the gene matches: 6. CDR3 size: 15 residues. Germline lookup yields CDR1 MDHEN and CDR2 SYDVKM. This CDR3 reads CASSGALAGEETQYF. The CDR3 coding sequence is TGTGCCAGCAGTGGGGCCCTAGCGGGGGAAGAGACCCAGTACTTC. Complete variable domain (other parts from reference TRBV28 and TRBJ2-5): DVKVTQSSRYLVKRTGEKVFLECVQDMDHENMFWYRQDPGLGLRLIYFSYDVKMKEKGDIPEGYSVSREKKERFSLILESASTNQTSMYLCASSGALAGEETQYFGPGTRLLVL.

The sample holds a few counts of this clone. The genes are TRBV11-3 and TRBJ1-1; D ambiguous. V was pared by 5 bases and J by 8 bases, with 9 bases between. Per the germline V gene, CDR1 is SGHNT and CDR2 is YENEEA. The CDR3 covers 11 residues. The CDR3 protein is CASSGGVEAFF. In nucleotides, the CDR3 is TGTGCCAGCAGCGGCGGGGTGGAAGCTTTCTTT.

The chain combines TRBV19 with TRBJ2-2; possible D gene TRBD2, 5 bases. CDR1 is LNHDA, CDR2 SQIVND, per germline (reference sequence). V lost 6 bases and J 1 base, leaving 12 bases between the germline ends. The CDR3 is 15 residues long. The CDR3 is CASSPAEVNTGELFF. The CDR3 DNA is TGTGCCAGTAGCCCAGCGGAAGTGAACACCGGGGAGCTGTTTTTT.

The rearrangement links TRBV7-9 to TRBJ2-1; 7 nucleotides align to TRBD2. The CDR3 runs to 13 residues. The V and J ends lost 2 bases and 5 bases, in that order; junction bases with no gene match: 0. Germline V lookup: CDR1 SEHNR, CDR2 FQNEAQ (reference sequence). As DNA, the CDR3 is TGTGCCAGCAGCTTAAGCGGGAACAATGAGCAGTTCTTC. Its protein product is CASSLSGNNEQFF.

V and J are TRBV6-1 and TRBJ2-3; the D gene is possibly TRBD2 (5 bases). Between the trimmed V and J ends, which lost 7 bases and 2 bases, there was a span of 16 bases. Germline-derived CDR1 and CDR2 are MNHNS and SASEGT. The CDR3 is made up of 15 amino acids. The CDR3 loop reads CASNRLRADTDTQYF. Written as DNA, the CDR3 is TGTGCCAGCAATCGACTTAGAGCGGACACAGATACGCAGTATTTT.

The DNA of the CDR3 is TGTGCCAGCAGCTTAGGACACCTCCAAGAGACCCAGTACTTC. This translates into CASSLGHLQETQYF. The V call is TRBV7-9, the J call TRBJ2-5; the D is unclear. Germline lookup yields CDR1 SEHNR and CDR2 FQNEAQ (reference sequence). This CDR3 region has 14 residues. Deletions cut 1 base from V and 1 base from J, with 7 bases between. The full variable domain, rest sourced from reference TRBV7-9 and TRBJ2-5, is DTGVSQNPRHKITKRGQNVTFRCDPISEHNRLYWYRQTLGQGPEFLTYFQNEAQLEKSRLLSDRFSAERPKGSFSTLEIQRTEQGDSAMYLCASSLGHLQETQYFGPGTRLLVL.

CDR3 sequence (DNA): TGTGCCAGTAGGGGACTAGTCCAAGAGACCCAGTACTTC. Translating gives CASRGLVQETQYF. The genes are TRBV19 and TRBJ2-5; TRBD2 matches at 8 bases. Per germline, CDR1 LNHDA and CDR2 SQIVND (reference sequence). CDR3 length: 13 residues. J lost 1 base, V lost 6 bases, and 1 base had no gene match.

The chain recombines TRBV7-8 with TRBJ1-2; 9 bases agree with TRBD1. There are 14 residues in the CDR3. Germline V lookup: CDR1 SGHVS, CDR2 FQNEAQ. V was pared by 5 bases and J by 4 bases, with 5 bases of the junction left unmatched. The CDR3 DNA follows: TGTGCCAGCAGCCCCGGGACAGGGCCCTATGGCTACACCTTC. It specifies CASSPGTGPYGYTF.

As DNA, the CDR3 is TGTGCCAGCAGCGCGTTAACTAGCGGGGGTTCCTACAATGAGCAGTTCTTC. This sequence encodes CASSALTSGGSYNEQFF. The V call is TRBV9, the J call TRBJ2-1; the match to TRBD2 covers 11 bases. V was clipped by 3 bases and J by 1 base; unmatched bases: 6. The length of the CDR3 is 17 residues. The germline CDR1 and CDR2 sequences are SGDLS and YYNGEE.

This clone is a singleton in its sample. The chain recombines TRBV11-2 with TRBJ2-1, with TRBD2 matching 9 bases. This CDR3 has 18 amino acids. Germline CDR1 reads SGHAT; CDR2 reads FQNNGV. J gave up 4 bases and V 0 bases, and 10 bases lay outside the gene matches. The CDR3 here is CASSLEWAAGGAYNEQFF. The CDR3 DNA sequence: TGTGCCAGCAGCTTAGAATGGGCGGCGGGGGGGGCGTACAATGAGCAGTTCTTC. The whole variable domain, filled in from reference TRBV11-2 and TRBJ2-1, reads EAGVAQSPRYKIIEKRQSVAFWCNPISGHATLYWYQQILGQGPKLLIQFQNNGVVDDSQLPKDRFSAERLKGVDSTLKIQPAKLEDSAVYLCASSLEWAAGGAYNEQFFGPGTRLTVL.

The chain recombines TRBV11-2 with TRBJ1-5, with TRBD1 as a possible D gene (6 bases). Trimming took 2 bases from V and 4 from J, leaving 9 bases between them. CDR1 SGHAT and CDR2 FQNNGV come from the germline V gene. CDR3 size: 14 residues. CDR3 sequence (DNA): TGTGCCAGCAGCTTACAGGGGCTTAATCAGCCCCAGCATTTT. Its protein product is CASSLQGLNQPQHF.

The chain links TRBV6-4 to TRBJ2-1; 9 bases align to TRBD2. The germline V gene encodes CDR1 MRHNA and CDR2 SNTAGT. There are 16 residues in the CDR3. With V trimmed by 2 bases and J by 9 bases, 11 bases remained unmatched. In nucleotides, the CDR3 is TGTGCCAGCAGTGACCCCATAGCGGGAGTCAAAAGTGAGCAGTTCTTC. This translates into CASSDPIAGVKSEQFF.

This sequence joins TRBV25-1 and TRBJ1-1, with D perhaps matching TRBD1 (5 bases). The CDR3 totals 14 residues. Germline CDR1 and CDR2: MGHDK and SYGVNS. The V end lost 4 bases, the J end lost 6 bases, and 15 bases lay between the germline ends. CDR3 region: CASSGLGGGSEAFF. The CDR3 region has the DNA TGTGCCAGCAGTGGCCTCGGGGGGGGTTCTGAAGCTTTCTTT.

CDR3 DNA sequence: TGTGCCAGCTCCCCCAGCCGCGGGACGGGCAGCACAGATACGCAGTATTTT. Its protein product is CASSPSRGTGSTDTQYF. The rearrangement joins TRBV18 to TRBJ2-3; TRBD2 might be the D (6 bases). V was clipped by 6 bases and J by 0 bases, with 19 bases between them. The CDR3 is 17 amino acids. The germline V gene has CDR1 KGHSH and CDR2 LQKENI.